These T cell receptor beta chains were read from a single sample in a study of CD8 T cells in ankylosing spondylitis. TCRdb fed the 5' RACE reads into MiXCR, producing one record per CDR3 protein. Among roughly 97,000 distinct CDR3 sequences listed, roughly 8.3% were seen once. The sequenced material came from blood, either unsorted or a sorted T cell fraction (not recorded which). Source of these receptors: a male donor with ankylosing spondylitis or in good health (not recorded which). Each CDR3 is given with its conserved first and last residue.

TRBV7-9	TRBJ2-1	CASSLGVLGLAPFF
TRBV29-1	TRBJ1-2	CSAGQTNYGYTF
TRBV25-1	TRBJ2-2	CASSFASGINTGELFF
TRBV24-1	TRBJ2-3	CATSDFGTGTDTQYF
TRBV12-3/TRBV12-4	TRBJ1-5	CASSLAGTGNQPQHF
TRBV10-2	TRBJ2-1	CASSDIRGKENEQFF
TRBV21-1	TRBJ2-7	CASSTGQGASYEQYF
TRBV20-1	TRBJ2-7	CSARDWTSGDYEQYF
TRBV24-1	TRBJ2-3	CATSEPGQGVDTQYF
TRBV5-1	TRBJ2-1	CASSLWGNEQFF
TRBV18	TRBJ2-1	CASSPSLGAANEQFF
TRBV7-2	TRBJ2-3	CASSSRSGVPVDTQYF
TRBV4-1	TRBJ1-1	CASSQGAVREAFF
TRBV5-1	TRBJ2-7	CASSPRGEEQYF
TRBV12-3/TRBV12-4	TRBJ2-4	CASSLRPGLAKNIQYF
TRBV6-2/TRBV6-3	TRBJ2-7	CASSGLAGAYEQYF
TRBV12-3/TRBV12-4	TRBJ1-2	CASSSGGANGYTF
TRBV4-2	TRBJ2-4	CASSQGTSGENIQYF
TRBV12-3/TRBV12-4	TRBJ2-3	CASSNGLAGGPSGTDTQYF
TRBV6-2/TRBV6-3	TRBJ1-2	CASSFGTGYGYTF
TRBV19	TRBJ1-2	CASSTPGQATGYTF
TRBV10-3	TRBJ2-7	CAISGWDRGVDEQYF
TRBV11-1	TRBJ2-3	CASSFYPGTGGTDTQYF